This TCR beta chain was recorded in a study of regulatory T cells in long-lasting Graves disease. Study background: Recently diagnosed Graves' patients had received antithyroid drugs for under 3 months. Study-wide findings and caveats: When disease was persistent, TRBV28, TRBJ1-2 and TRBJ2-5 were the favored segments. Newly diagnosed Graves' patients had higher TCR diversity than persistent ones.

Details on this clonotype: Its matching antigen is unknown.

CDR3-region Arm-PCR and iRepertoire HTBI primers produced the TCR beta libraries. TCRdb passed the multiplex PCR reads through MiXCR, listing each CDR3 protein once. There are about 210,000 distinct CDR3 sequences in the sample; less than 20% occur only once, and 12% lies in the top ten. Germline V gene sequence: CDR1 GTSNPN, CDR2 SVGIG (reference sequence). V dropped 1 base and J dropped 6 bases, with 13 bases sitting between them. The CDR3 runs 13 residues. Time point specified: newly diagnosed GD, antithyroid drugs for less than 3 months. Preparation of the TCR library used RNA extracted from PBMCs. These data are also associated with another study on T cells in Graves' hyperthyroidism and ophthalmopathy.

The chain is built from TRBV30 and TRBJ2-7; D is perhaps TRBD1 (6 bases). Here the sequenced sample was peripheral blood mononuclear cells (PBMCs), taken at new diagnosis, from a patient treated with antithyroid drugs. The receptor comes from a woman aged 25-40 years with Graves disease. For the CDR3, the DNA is TGTGCCTGGAGTGGGGGGCTAGTAGCCGAGCAGTACTTC. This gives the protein CAWSGGLVAEQYF.